The text below deals with one TCR beta chain. The record originates from a study of blood T cells in healthy people across ages. The CDR3 is 12 amino acids. V shed 0 bases and J shed 7 bases, with 4 bases lying between them. Germline V lookup: CDR1 SEHNR, CDR2 FQNEAQ (reference sequence). The authors ran a second PCR of about 7 to 11 cycles using a sample-barcoded 5' primer and a J-beta primer mix. In TCRdb, the 5' RACE reads were re-called with MiXCR into one record per CDR3 protein. The sample shows about 730,000 distinct CDR3 sequences, 35% to 45% of them seen only once. The clonotype originates from an older woman in good health. This chain links TRBV7-9 with TRBJ2-4; D remains ambiguous. The specimen sequenced was blood. Written as DNA, the CDR3 is TGTGCCAGCAGCTTAGCTCAGAACATTCAGTACTTC. This codes for CASSLAQNIQYF.